This TCR beta chain was found in a study of blood T cells in healthy people across ages. There are a few counts of this clonotype. A second PCR of roughly 6 to 12 cycles used a sample-barcoded 5' primer and a J-beta primer mix. From the 5' RACE reads, TCRdb called clonotypes with MiXCR, one entry per CDR3 protein. This table holds about 780,000 distinct CDR3 sequences, roughly 24% found once. The CDR3 runs 15 residues. Germline CDR1 KGHDR, CDR2 SFDVKD. This sample was also put to use in a study of T cells of mothers and their children.

Material for sequencing was blood. J is TRBJ2-5 and V is TRBV24-1; the D is unclear. TRBJ2-7 matches the DNA end more closely, so the J call is doubtful. This sequence was found in a boy aged 5-17 years in good health. DNA of the CDR3: TGTGCCACCAGTGATTACGGGCCCCTCTCCTACGAGCAGTACTTC. It encodes CATSDYGPLSYEQYF.